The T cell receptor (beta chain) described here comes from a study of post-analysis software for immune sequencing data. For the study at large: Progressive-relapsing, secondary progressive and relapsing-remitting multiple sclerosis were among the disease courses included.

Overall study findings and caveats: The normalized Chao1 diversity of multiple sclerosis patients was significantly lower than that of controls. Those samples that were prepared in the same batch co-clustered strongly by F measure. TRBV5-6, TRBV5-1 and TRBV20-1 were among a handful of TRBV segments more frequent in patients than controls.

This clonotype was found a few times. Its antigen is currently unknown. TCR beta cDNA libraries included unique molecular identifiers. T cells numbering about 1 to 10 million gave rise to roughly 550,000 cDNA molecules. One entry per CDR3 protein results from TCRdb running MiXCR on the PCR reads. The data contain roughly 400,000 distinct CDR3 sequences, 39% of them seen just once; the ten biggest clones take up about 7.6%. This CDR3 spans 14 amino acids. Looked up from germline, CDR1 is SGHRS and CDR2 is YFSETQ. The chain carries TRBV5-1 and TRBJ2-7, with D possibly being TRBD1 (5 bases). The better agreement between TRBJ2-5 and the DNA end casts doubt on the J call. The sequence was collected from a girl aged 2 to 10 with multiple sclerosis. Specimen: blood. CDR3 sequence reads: CASSLVLDSGTQYF. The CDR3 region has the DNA TGCGCCAGCAGCTTGGTCCTCGACAGTGGGACCCAGTACTTC.